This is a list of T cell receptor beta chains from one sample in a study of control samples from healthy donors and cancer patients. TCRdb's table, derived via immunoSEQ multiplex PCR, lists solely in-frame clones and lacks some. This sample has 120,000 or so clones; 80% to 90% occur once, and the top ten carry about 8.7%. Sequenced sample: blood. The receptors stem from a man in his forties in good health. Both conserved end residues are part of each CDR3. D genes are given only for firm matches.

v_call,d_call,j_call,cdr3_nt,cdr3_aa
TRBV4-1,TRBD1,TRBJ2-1,TGCGCCAGCAGCCAAGTGGGGTCAGGGGGCTATGAGCAGTTCTTC,CASSQVGSGGYEQFF
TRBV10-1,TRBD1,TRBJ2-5,TGCGCCAGCAGTGTGGACAGGGTAACGGAGACCCAGTACTTC,CASSVDRVTETQYF
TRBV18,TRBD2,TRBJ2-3,TGTGCCAGCTCACCACTCCTTAGCGGGGCGGCAGATACGCAGTATTTT,CASSPLLSGAADTQYF
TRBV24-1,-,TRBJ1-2,TGTGCCACCAGTGACTCAGGATCATTAGTAGATGGCTACACCTTC,CATSDSGSLVDGYTF
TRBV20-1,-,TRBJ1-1,TGCAGTGCTAGTCAGAACACTGAAGCTTTCTTT,CSASQNTEAFF
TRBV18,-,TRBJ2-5,TGTGCCAGCTCACCTCTAGCGCCCCTCCAAGAGACCCAGTACTTC,CASSPLAPLQETQYF
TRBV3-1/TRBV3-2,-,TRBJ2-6,TGTGCCAGCAGCCAAGCCCGGCCAGGGAGTACTGGGGCCAACGTCCTGACTTTC,CASSQARPGSTGANVLTF
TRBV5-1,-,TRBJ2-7,TGCGCCAGCAAGCTACAGGACACCTACGAGCAGTACTTC,CASKLQDTYEQYF
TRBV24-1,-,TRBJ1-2,TGTGCCACCAGTGATCCGGTTGGCTACACCTTC,CATSDPVGYTF
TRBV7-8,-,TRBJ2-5,TGTGCCAGCAGCTTAGTCCGATTGGGGACCCAGTACTTC,CASSLVRLGTQYF
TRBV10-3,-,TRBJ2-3,TGTGCCATCAGTGCCTGGGAAGCGGAAGATACGCAGTATTTT,CAISAWEAEDTQYF